The source of this T cell receptor beta chain is a study of cytomegalovirus exposure and HLA in healthy donors. On the study more broadly: Membership in the Caucasian-associated ancestry cluster was found for around 85% of 398 genotyped donors. Study-wide findings and caveats: Previously analyzed data showed that most TCR beta V segments were productive at a frequency of about 87% or about 30%. Researchers reported in a later analysis that a missense DCLRE1C variant was tied to TCR beta V- and J-gene trimming.

PCR used 60 Vbeta primers and 13 Jbeta primers. Sequenced by immunoSEQ multiplex PCR; TCRdb stores in-frame clones only, minus some. The sample includes 100,000 or so clones, about four fifths seen only once; the top ten take 1.5% to 2%. As regards this clone: Its antigen is not identified.

CDR1 MNHEY and CDR2 SVGAGI come from the germline V gene. This CDR3 comprises 14 residues. J lost 8 bases, V lost 8 bases, and 14 bases had no gene match. Sequencing used PBMCs. The chain is built from TRBV6-5 and TRBJ1-2, with 7 bases fitting TRBD1. The receptor was derived from a woman between 35 and 50 years old in good health and CMV-seronegative. CDR3 sequence (DNA): TGTGCCAGCCGAGACAGGGCCCTACTGGGGGGCTACACCTTC. Protein sequence: CASRDRALLGGYTF.